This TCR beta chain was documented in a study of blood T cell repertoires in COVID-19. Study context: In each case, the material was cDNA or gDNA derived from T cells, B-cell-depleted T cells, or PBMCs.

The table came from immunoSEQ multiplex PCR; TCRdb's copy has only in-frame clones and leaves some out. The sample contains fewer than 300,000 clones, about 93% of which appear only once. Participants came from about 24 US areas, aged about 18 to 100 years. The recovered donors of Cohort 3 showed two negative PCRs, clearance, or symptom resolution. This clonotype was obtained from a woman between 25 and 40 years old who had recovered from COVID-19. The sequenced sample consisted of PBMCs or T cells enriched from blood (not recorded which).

CDR3 region: CASTSGRGTEAFF. DNA of the CDR3: TGTGCCAGTACTTCAGGGCGGGGGACTGAAGCTTTCTTT. This chain uses TRBV19 with TRBJ1-1; TRBD1 is a possible D gene (5 bases). Trimming left V 7 bases short and J 5 bases short, with 14 bases between. This CDR3 region has 13 residues. CDR1 is LNHDA and CDR2 is SQIVND in the germline V gene (reference sequence).